These T cell receptor beta chains were read from a single sample in a study of T cells in localized non-small cell lung cancer. Profiled with immunoSEQ multiplex PCR; TCRdb holds only in-frame clones, not every one. This table has some 1,000 clones, less than 25% appearing once. Sequenced material: normal lung tissue next to the tumor, taken before any cancer treatment. These receptor sequences come from a woman aged 35-70 years with stage III lung adenocarcinoma. CDR3s include the opening cysteine and the closing phenylalanine or tryptophan. D genes are given only for firm matches. Some rows have no size entry. The others give once, few or many, or a class for an expanded clone.

v_gene	j_gene	d_gene	abundance	CDR3aa	CDR3nt
TRBV28	TRBJ2-5	.	.	CASSSMGSADSETQYF	TGTGCCAGCAGTTCCATGGGGAGCGCCGACAGTGAGACCCAGTACTTC
TRBV11-3	TRBJ2-1	TRBD2	large	CASSSTGLADAYNEQFF	TGTGCCAGCAGCTCTACGGGACTAGCGGACGCCTACAATGAGCAGTTCTTC
TRBV29-1	TRBJ1-1	.	.	CSVVERGNTEAFF	TGCAGCGTCGTCGAGAGGGGGAACACTGAAGCTTTCTTT
TRBV11-3	TRBJ1-4	.	.	CASSLGLALEGLGEKLFF	TGTGCCAGCAGCTTAGGTCTAGCTTTGGAGGGGCTTGGTGAAAAACTGTTTTTT
TRBV6-8	TRBJ1-5	.	.	CASSYRRQNQPQHF	TGTGCCAGCAGTTACCGTCGGCAGAATCAGCCCCAGCATTTT
TRBV6-8	TRBJ1-1	.	few	CASSYEGKNTEAFF	TGTGCCAGCAGTTACGAGGGGAAAAACACTGAAGCTTTCTTT
TRBV28	TRBJ2-7	.	.	CASKQPGSYEQYF	TGTGCCAGCAAACAGCCAGGGTCCTACGAGCAGTACTTC
TRBV9	TRBJ1-1	TRBD1	.	CASSAGTANTEAFF	TGTGCCAGCAGCGCCGGGACAGCGAACACTGAAGCTTTCTTT
TRBV29-1	TRBJ2-3	.	.	CSVEGPGLEADTQYF	TGCAGCGTTGAGGGGCCAGGGCTGGAGGCAGATACGCAGTATTTT
TRBV6-8	TRBJ1-1	.	few	CASSEVAATEAFF	TGTGCCAGCAGTGAGGTTGCGGCGACTGAAGCTTTCTTT
TRBV19	TRBJ2-5	.	.	CASSIRVSQETQYF	TGTGCCAGTAGTATCCGGGTTTCTCAAGAGACCCAGTACTTC
TRBV4-1	TRBJ2-1	TRBD2	medium-sized	CASSQAGLAGTEQFF	TGCGCCAGCAGCCAAGCAGGCCTAGCGGGTACCGAGCAGTTCTTC
TRBV19	TRBJ1-1	.	.	CASSNHRSGGNTEAFF	TGTGCCAGTAGTAACCACAGGAGCGGGGGGAACACTGAAGCTTTCTTT
TRBV29-1	TRBJ2-7	TRBD2	.	CSVEVVAISGRYEQYF	TGCAGCGTTGAAGTTGTTGCGATTAGCGGGAGGTACGAGCAGTACTTC
TRBV25-1	TRBJ2-2	.	.	CASSGQGRTGELFF	TGTGCCAGCAGTGGCCAGGGGAGAACCGGGGAGCTGTTTTTT
TRBV11-3	TRBJ1-4	TRBD1	.	CASSLPGTGGGKLFF	TGTGCCAGCAGCCTCCCCGGGACAGGGGGCGGAAAACTGTTTTTT
TRBV6-8	TRBJ2-3	TRBD2	.	CASSYWTSGSPDTQYF	TGTGCCAGCAGTTATTGGACTAGCGGGAGCCCAGATACGCAGTATTTT
TRBV9	TRBJ2-2	.	few	CASSARAGTGELFF	TGTGCCAGCAGCGCCAGGGCAGGGACCGGGGAGCTGTTTTTT
TRBV11-3	TRBJ2-7	.	large	CASSLVPQGFRSYEQYF	TGTGCCAGCAGCTTAGTACCGCAGGGGTTCCGCTCCTACGAGCAGTACTTC
TRBV19	TRBJ1-2	.	large	CASTSIQTDSYYGYTF	TGTGCCAGTACCTCAATACAAACGGACAGCTACTATGGCTACACCTTC